The 23 T cell receptor beta chains in this list originate from one sample, sequenced in a study of T cell responses to AZD1222 COVID-19 vaccine. The method was immunoSEQ multiplex PCR; TCRdb's version includes in-frame clones alone and lacks a portion of them. The sample consists of approximately 150,000 clones, roughly nine tenths of them appearing once. The sequenced sample was peripheral blood, obtained 28 days after the second AZD1222 dose. These receptors were taken from an adult who received the AZD1222 COVID-19 vaccine.

This chain connects TRBV6-2 or TRBV6-3 to TRBJ1-5, with D tentatively TRBD1 (5 bases). This CDR3 region has 15 residues. CDR1 is MNHEY and CDR2 is SVGEGT in the germline V gene. V was shortened by 6 bases and J by 1 base, with 13 bases between the two germline ends. Written as DNA, the CDR3 is TGTGCCAGCAGCCTGGGGGTCCTAAGCAATCAGCCCCAGCATTTT. Its protein product is CASSLGVLSNQPQHF.

The V call is TRBV28, the J call TRBJ2-7, with D perhaps given as TRBD1 or TRBD2 (5 bases each). V dropped 10 bases and J dropped 3 bases, with 28 bases sitting between them. The CDR3 spans 17 residues. Germline CDR1 is MDHEN and CDR2 is SYDVKM. CDR3 sequence (DNA): TGTGCCACCGGGCGGAGGTGGGACCCCAATTACCGCTACGAGCAGTACGTC. Protein: CATGRRWDPNYRYEQYV.

The V and J genes are TRBV19 and TRBJ1-2, with D perhaps TRBD1 (6 bases). Trimming pared 9 bases from V and 5 bases from J, leaving 16 bases between. CDR1 LNHDA and CDR2 SQIVND come from the germline V gene (reference sequence). The CDR3 length is 13 residues. In nucleotides, the CDR3 is TGTGCCAGCAGCTCAGGGGCAGGGTATGGCTACACCTTC. It yields the protein CASSSGAGYGYTF.

The rearrangement links TRBV7-9 to TRBJ2-3; D is ambiguous. CDR1 and CDR2 (germline): SEHNR, FQNEAQ (reference sequence). The CDR3 is made up of 12 amino acids. V dropped 5 bases and J dropped 2 bases, with 5 bases sitting between them. In DNA form, the CDR3 reads TGTGCCAGCAGCCAGGACACAGATACGCAGTATTTT. Translation: CASSQDTDTQYF.

V gene TRBV21-1 combines with J gene TRBJ1-5. TRBV21-1 is given as a pseudogene. The CDR3 has 16 residues. The CDR3 DNA reads as TGTGCCAGCAACCCAGTCTTACTTGGAAGCAATCAGCCCCAGCATTTT. Protein product: CASNPVLLGSNQPQHF.

The gene calls are TRBV6-1 and TRBJ2-3; D may match TRBD1 or TRBD2 (5 bases each). CDR3 length equals 17 residues. The V and J ends lost 3 bases and 0 bases respectively, with 16 bases between them. CDR1 is MNHNS and CDR2 is SASEGT in the germline V gene. CDR3 residues: CASSDEGMVGSTDTQYF. The CDR3 nucleotides read TGTGCCAGCAGTGATGAGGGGATGGTGGGGAGCACAGATACGCAGTATTTT.

V is TRBV28 and J is TRBJ2-1, with D possibly being TRBD1 (5 bases). The CDR3 runs 15 residues. CDR1 is MDHEN and CDR2 is SYDVKM in the germline V gene. V was shortened by 5 bases and J by 3 bases, with 14 bases between the two germline ends. The CDR3: CASSASPDSYNEQFF. CDR3 in DNA: TGTGCCAGCAGTGCTTCGCCCGACAGCTACAATGAGCAGTTCTTC.

The chain recombines TRBV28 with TRBJ1-5, with D unresolved. This CDR3 contains 13 residues. The V and J ends lost 7 bases and 4 bases respectively, with 11 bases between them. The V gene's germline CDR1 is MDHEN and CDR2 SYDVKM. In DNA form, the CDR3 reads TGTGCCAGCAATGGGGTATGGAATCAGCCCCAGCATTTT. It is translated as CASNGVWNQPQHF.

This clone was observed once. The V and J genes are TRBV10-1 and TRBJ1-4; D not resolved. Trimming stripped 4 bases from V and 11 bases from J, with 11 bases between. This CDR3 is built from 12 residues. Germline V lookup: CDR1 WNHNN, CDR2 SYGVQD (reference sequence). CDR3 amino acids: CASSANRAKLFF. The CDR3 DNA sequence: TGCGCCAGCAGTGCGAACCGGGCCAAACTGTTTTTT.

The rearrangement uses TRBV6-1 and TRBJ2-7; 14 positions match TRBD2. The germline V gene has CDR1 MNHNS and CDR2 SASEGT. The V segment lost 0 bases and the J segment 1 base; nucleotides outside the gene matches: 8. The CDR3 spans 19 residues. The DNA for the CDR3 is TGTGCCAGCAGTGAAGCAGGGGGACTAGCGGGAGACAGGTCCTACGAGCAGTACTTC. Translation gives CASSEAGGLAGDRSYEQYF.

V and J are TRBV19 and TRBJ2-3, with 10 nucleotides matching TRBD2. Germline-derived CDR1 and CDR2 are LNHDA and SQIVND (reference sequence). J gave up 3 bases and V 8 bases, and 2 bases lay outside the gene matches. CDR3 length: 13 amino acids. CDR3 DNA: TGTGCCAGTTCTAGCGGGAGAACAGATACGCAGTATTTT. This sequence encodes CASSSGRTDTQYF.

The rearrangement uses TRBV28 and TRBJ1-2; unclear D gene. Germline V gene data show CDR1 as MDHEN and CDR2 as SYDVKM. The ends were cut back, 2 bases at V and 4 bases at J, with 20 bases in the middle. CDR3 length: 17 residues. The chain's CDR3 is CASSLAVMEWLSYGYTF. In DNA form, the CDR3 reads TGTGCCAGCAGTTTAGCCGTAATGGAGTGGCTTAGCTATGGCTACACCTTC.

The chain links TRBV2 to TRBJ2-4, with TRBD2 matching over 10 bases. Trimming took 6 bases from V and 6 from J; bases not matched to a gene: 8. Looked up from germline, CDR1 is SNHLY and CDR2 is FYNNEI. This CDR3 contains 15 residues. The CDR3 sequence: CASRAGTSALNIQYF. The CDR3 nucleotides are TGTGCCAGCAGAGCCGGGACTAGCGCTTTAAACATTCAGTACTTC.

The V call is TRBV6-5, the J call TRBJ1-5; D remains unclear. V dropped 6 bases and J dropped 5 bases, with 14 bases sitting between them. Germline V lookup: CDR1 MNHEY, CDR2 SVGAGI. The CDR3 consists of 14 residues. CDR3 DNA: TGTGCCAGCAGGGGCGGATGGGTTCATCAGCCCCAGCATTTT. Amino acids: CASRGGWVHQPQHF.

The rearrangement joins TRBV19 to TRBJ2-2; 10 bases match TRBD2. Germline assignment: CDR1 LNHDA and CDR2 SQIVND (reference sequence). The CDR3 contains 16 residues. V lost 5 bases and J lost 5; bases outside the gene matches: 8. The chain's CDR3 is CASSLPSGSLTGELFF. DNA for the CDR3: TGTGCCAGTAGTCTTCCTAGCGGGAGCTTGACCGGGGAGCTGTTTTTT.

J is TRBJ1-1 and V is TRBV11-3; no clear D gene. This CDR3 has 14 residues. CDR1 and CDR2 from the germline V gene are SGHNT and YENEEA. V lost 5 bases, J lost 3 bases, and 13 bases lay in between. The CDR3 sequence: CASSAGYTDTEAFF. The CDR3 nucleotides read TGTGCCAGCAGCGCTGGCTACACGGACACTGAAGCTTTCTTT.

The V gene is TRBV6-1, the J gene TRBJ1-4; D uncertain. Germline assignment: CDR1 MNHNS and CDR2 SASEGT. There are 14 residues in the CDR3. Trimming took off 1 base at V and 7 bases at J, with 10 bases between the two ends. The DNA for the CDR3 is TGTGCCAGCAGTGAAGGACCCCTTAGTGAAAAACTGTTTTTT. Translating gives CASSEGPLSEKLFF.

V usage is TRBV18 and J usage is TRBJ2-7, with D unclear. The V gene lost 3 bases and the J gene lost 5 bases, with 17 bases spanning the gap. CDR1 KGHSH and CDR2 LQKENI come from the germline V gene. The CDR3 runs 15 residues. The DNA for the CDR3 is TGTGCCAGCTCACCTCCACTGGGTCGAGACCACGAGCAGTACTTC. Its protein product is CASSPPLGRDHEQYF.

This clone was counted many times. The J gene is TRBJ2-3, the V gene TRBV5-1; D unclear. Germline V gene lookup returns CDR1 SGHRS and CDR2 YFSETQ. Between the trimmed V and J ends, which lost 2 bases and 4 bases, there was a span of 8 bases. CDR3 length: 13 amino acids. The CDR3 region is CASSLDGSDTQYF. DNA of the CDR3: TGCGCCAGCAGCTTAGATGGATCAGATACGCAGTATTTT.

V gene TRBV19 combines with J gene TRBJ1-2, with 7 positions matching TRBD1. Trimming took 9 bases from V and 3 from J; bases not matched to a gene: 7. Germline-derived CDR1 and CDR2 are LNHDA and SQIVND (reference sequence). CDR3 length: 13 residues. CDR3 amino acids: CASRGGGDYGYTF. The CDR3 DNA sequence: TGTGCCAGCAGGGGAGGGGGCGACTATGGCTACACCTTC.

This chain joins TRBV5-1 and TRBJ1-2, with D possibly TRBD1 on 5 matching bases. The length of the CDR3 is 15 residues. V gave up 0 bases and J gave up 7 bases, with 16 bases separating them. Germline CDR1 and CDR2: SGHRS and YFSETQ. The DNA for the CDR3 is TGCGCCAGCAGCTTGGAGCAGGGTGGACGGTCTGGCTACACCTTC. Its translation is CASSLEQGGRSGYTF.

The V and J genes are TRBV19 and TRBJ1-2, with D possibly TRBD1 on 5 matching bases. From germline, CDR1 is LNHDA and CDR2 SQIVND (reference sequence). The CDR3 is made up of 15 amino acids. Trimming stripped 3 bases from V and 2 bases from J, with 13 bases between. Here the CDR3 reads CASSIGWGPNYGYTF. CDR3 bases: TGTGCCAGTAGTATCGGTTGGGGCCCCAACTATGGCTACACCTTC. Full variable domain (remainder filled in from reference TRBV19 and TRBJ1-2): DGGITQSPKYLFRKEGQNVTLSCEQNLNHDAMYWYRQDPGQGLRLIYYSQIVNDFQKGDIAEGYSVSREKKESFPLTVTSAQKNPTAFYLCASSIGWGPNYGYTFGSGTRLTVV.

The chain's CDR3 is CASSDLAGDNSPLHF. Here the CDR3 DNA reads TGTGCCAGCAGTGACCTCGCAGGGGATAATTCACCCCTCCACTTT. V is TRBV6-1 and J is TRBJ1-6; perhaps TRBD1 as D (6 bases). V gave up 3 bases and J gave up 5 bases, with 11 bases separating them. The germline V gene encodes CDR1 MNHNS and CDR2 SASEGT. This CDR3 contains 15 residues.